The 14 T cell receptor beta chains below all came from one sample that was sequenced in a study of blood T cell repertoires in COVID-19. Profiling relied on immunoSEQ multiplex PCR, and the TCRdb table lists in-frame clones only, not all of them. The sample contains roughly 27,000 clones, about 75% of which appear only once. Sequencing was carried out using peripheral blood. The receptors come from a man aged 80 or over with active or convalescent COVID-19.

The chain employs TRBV18 and TRBJ2-7; D is perhaps TRBD1 (6 bases). There are 14 residues in the CDR3. The germline V and J ends were trimmed by 4 bases and 2 bases, with 12 bases remaining between them. CDR1 and CDR2 from the germline V gene are KGHSH and LQKENI. CDR3 nucleotide sequence: TGTGCCAGCTCACACGTGAGGACAGCCTACGAGCAGTACTTC. This gives the protein CASSHVRTAYEQYF.

The V and J genes are TRBV5-1 and TRBJ2-2; tentative D call: TRBD2 (5 bases). Trimming cost V 4 bases and J 4 bases, with 17 bases left between them. This CDR3 spans 16 amino acids. Germline V gene data show CDR1 as SGHRS and CDR2 as YFSETQ. The CDR3 loop reads CASSSGKSFGTGELFF. In DNA, the CDR3 is TGCGCCAGCAGCAGCGGCAAGTCTTTTGGCACCGGGGAGCTGTTTTTT.

This clone appeared once. This chain joins TRBV6-6 and TRBJ1-1; D possibly corresponds to TRBD1 (5 bases). The CDR3 consists of 11 residues. Germline CDR1 is MNHNY and CDR2 is SVGAGI (reference sequence). V lost 2 bases to trimming and J lost 7 bases, with 5 bases between them. DNA for the CDR3: TGTGCCAGCAGTTACCAGGGTGAAGCTTTCTTT. Encoded protein: CASSYQGEAFF.

This clone was seen only once. V usage is TRBV14 and J usage is TRBJ2-3, with unresolved D. The V end was cut by 0 bases, the J end by 5 bases, with 6 bases between. Germline CDR1 and CDR2: SGHDN and FVKESK. The CDR3 length is 13 residues. CDR3 region: CASSQDQLDTQYF. For the CDR3, the DNA is TGTGCCAGCAGCCAAGATCAGTTAGATACGCAGTATTTT.

This clone showed up just once. V is TRBV11-2 and J is TRBJ2-1, with 9 bases lining up with TRBD2. There are 18 residues in the CDR3. Germline loops: CDR1 SGHAT, CDR2 FQNNGV. Unmatched junction bases numbered 11, after V lost 4 bases and J lost 1 base. The CDR3 sequence is CASSSLAGGPGSYNEQFF. The CDR3 DNA follows: TGTGCCAGCAGCTCCCTGGCGGGAGGGCCAGGATCCTACAATGAGCAGTTCTTC.

The J gene is TRBJ2-7, the V gene TRBV19, with 11 nucleotides matching TRBD1. The CDR3 runs 16 residues. The germline V gene encodes CDR1 LNHDA and CDR2 SQIVND (reference sequence). Trimming removed 4 bases from V and 3 bases from J; junction bases left unmatched: 8. The CDR3 sequence: CASSRDRGVQGYEQYF. The DNA for the CDR3 is TGTGCCAGTAGTAGGGACAGGGGGGTTCAGGGCTACGAGCAGTACTTC.

The chain has TRBV5-1 and TRBJ2-5; D might be TRBD2 (6 bases). Between the trimmed V and J ends, which lost 8 bases and 2 bases, there was a span of 16 bases. Germline V gives CDR1 SGHRS, CDR2 YFSETQ. The CDR3 consists of 14 residues. This CDR3 reads CASSGGTRQETQYF. The CDR3 DNA sequence: TGCGCCAGTAGTGGGGGGACGAGGCAAGAGACCCAGTACTTC.

The chain combines TRBV6-1 with TRBJ2-7; D may be TRBD2 (6 bases). CDR1 is MNHNS, CDR2 SASEGT, per germline. The CDR3 runs 13 residues. Trimming took off 3 bases at V and 5 bases at J, with 11 bases between the two ends. The CDR3 is CASSEVTGDEQYF. The CDR3 DNA reads as TGTGCCAGCAGTGAGGTTACGGGGGACGAGCAGTACTTC.

V usage is TRBV5-1 and J usage is TRBJ2-5; a weak D match, TRBD2 (6 bases). The CDR3 extends over 15 amino acids. Trimming took off 2 bases at V and 5 bases at J, with 16 bases between the two ends. Germline lookup yields CDR1 SGHRS and CDR2 YFSETQ. CDR3 amino acids: CASSFGTLVRETQYF. In nucleotides, the CDR3 is TGCGCCAGCAGCTTCGGGACTCTCGTCCGGGAGACCCAGTACTTC. Looking up the rest from reference TRBV5-1 and TRBJ2-5 gives the full variable domain: KAGVTQTPRYLIKTRGQQVTLSCSPISGHRSVSWYQQTPGQGLQFLFEYFSETQRNKGNFPGRFSGRQFSNSRSEMNVSTLELGDSALYLCASSFGTLVRETQYFGPGTRLLVL.

The chain links TRBV6-5 to TRBJ1-2; D not resolved. The CDR3 is 12 residues long. The V end was cut by 8 bases, the J end by 1 base, with 8 bases between. Germline V CDR1 and CDR2: MNHEY, SVGAGI. The CDR3 coding sequence is TGTGCCAGCGGCACCTTTAACTATGGCTACACCTTC. Translating gives CASGTFNYGYTF.

This rearrangement joins TRBV4-1 to TRBJ1-2; D remains unclear. CDR1 is MGHRA, CDR2 YSYEKL, per germline. The CDR3 extends over 13 amino acids. Trimming left V 2 bases short and J 1 base short, with 5 bases between. The CDR3 coding sequence is TGCGCCAGCAGCCAACAGTATAACTATGGCTACACCTTC. It codes for CASSQQYNYGYTF.

This chain uses TRBV7-2 with TRBJ2-7; a weak D match, TRBD1 (6 bases). CDR1 SGHTA and CDR2 FQGNSA come from the germline V gene. The CDR3 totals 14 residues. V was clipped by 0 bases and J by 2 bases, with 8 bases between them. CDR3 coding DNA: TGTGCCAGCAGCTTAGCTACAGGGACCTACGAGCAGTACTTC. It specifies CASSLATGTYEQYF.

V usage is TRBV6-6 and J usage is TRBJ2-2; TRBD2 aligns across 8 bases. Trimming removed 8 bases from V and 7 bases from J; junction bases left unmatched: 9. This CDR3 is 14 amino acids long. Per germline, CDR1 MNHNY and CDR2 SVGAGI (reference sequence). Here the CDR3 reads CASLSGSRNGELFF. The CDR3 nucleotides read TGTGCCAGCTTAAGCGGGAGTAGGAACGGGGAGCTGTTTTTT.

The chain employs TRBV6-2 or TRBV6-3 and TRBJ2-3, with TRBD2 matching 16 bases. This CDR3 has 17 amino acids. In germline, CDR1 is MNHEY, CDR2 SVGEGT. V lost 5 bases and J lost 4; bases outside the gene matches: 6. DNA of the CDR3: TGTGCCAGCAGTGTCACCGGGACTAGCGGGGGGGCAGATACGCAGTATTTT. This encodes CASSVTGTSGGADTQYF.